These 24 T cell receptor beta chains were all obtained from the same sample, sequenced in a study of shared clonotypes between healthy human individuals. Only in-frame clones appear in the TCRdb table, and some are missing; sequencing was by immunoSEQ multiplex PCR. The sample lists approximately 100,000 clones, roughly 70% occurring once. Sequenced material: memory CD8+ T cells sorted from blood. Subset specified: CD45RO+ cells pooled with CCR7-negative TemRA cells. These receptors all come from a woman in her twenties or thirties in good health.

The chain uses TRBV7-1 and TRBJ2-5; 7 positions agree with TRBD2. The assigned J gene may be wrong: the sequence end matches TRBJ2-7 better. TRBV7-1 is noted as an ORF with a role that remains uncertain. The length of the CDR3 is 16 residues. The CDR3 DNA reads TGTGCCAGCAGCTTACTTGCGGGAGTAGGGGTGGGCGAGCAGTACTTC. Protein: CASSLLAGVGVGEQYF.

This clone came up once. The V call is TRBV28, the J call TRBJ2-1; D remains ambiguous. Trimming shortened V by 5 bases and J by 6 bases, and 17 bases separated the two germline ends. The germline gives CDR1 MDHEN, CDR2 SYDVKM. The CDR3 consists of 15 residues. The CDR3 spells CASSGSRALGNEQFF. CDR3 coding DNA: TGTGCCAGCAGTGGATCCCGGGCCCTGGGCAATGAGCAGTTCTTC. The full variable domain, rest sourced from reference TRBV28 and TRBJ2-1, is DVKVTQSSRYLVKRTGEKVFLECVQDMDHENMFWYRQDPGLGLRLIYFSYDVKMKEKGDIPEGYSVSREKKERFSLILESASTNQTSMYLCASSGSRALGNEQFFGPGTRLTVL.

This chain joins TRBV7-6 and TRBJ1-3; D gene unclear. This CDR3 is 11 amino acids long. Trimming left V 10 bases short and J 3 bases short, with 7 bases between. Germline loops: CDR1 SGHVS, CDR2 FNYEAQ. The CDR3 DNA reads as TGTGCCACCGGGTTTGGAAACACCATATATTTT. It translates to CATGFGNTIYF.

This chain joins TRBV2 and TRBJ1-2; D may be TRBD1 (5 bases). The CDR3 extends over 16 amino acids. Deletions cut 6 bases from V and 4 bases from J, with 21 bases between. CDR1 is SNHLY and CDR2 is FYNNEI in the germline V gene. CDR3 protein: CASRTGRADGFYGYTF. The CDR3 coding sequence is TGTGCCAGCAGGACGGGCAGGGCGGACGGCTTCTATGGCTACACCTTC.

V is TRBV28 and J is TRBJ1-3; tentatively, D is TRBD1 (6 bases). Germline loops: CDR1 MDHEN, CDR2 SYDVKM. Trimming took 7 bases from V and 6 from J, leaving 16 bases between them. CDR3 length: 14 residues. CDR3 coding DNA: TGTGCCAGCACCCCGCGGGGGGCAGTAAACACCATATATTTT. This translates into CASTPRGAVNTIYF.

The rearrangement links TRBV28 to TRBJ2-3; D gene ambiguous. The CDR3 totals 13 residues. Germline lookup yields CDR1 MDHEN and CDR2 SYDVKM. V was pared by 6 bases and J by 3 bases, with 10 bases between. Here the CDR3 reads CASRDRMTDTQYF. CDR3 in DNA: TGTGCCAGCAGGGATCGTATGACAGATACGCAGTATTTT. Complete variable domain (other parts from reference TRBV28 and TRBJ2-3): DVKVTQSSRYLVKRTGEKVFLECVQDMDHENMFWYRQDPGLGLRLIYFSYDVKMKEKGDIPEGYSVSREKKERFSLILESASTNQTSMYLCASRDRMTDTQYFGPGTRLTVL.

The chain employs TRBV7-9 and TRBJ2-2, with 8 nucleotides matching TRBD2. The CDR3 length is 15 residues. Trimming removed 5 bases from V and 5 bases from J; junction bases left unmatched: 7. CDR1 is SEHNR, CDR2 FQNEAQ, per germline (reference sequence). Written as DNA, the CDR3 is TGTGCCAGCAGCCAAGAACTAGCGGTAACCGGGGAGCTGTTTTTT. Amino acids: CASSQELAVTGELFF.

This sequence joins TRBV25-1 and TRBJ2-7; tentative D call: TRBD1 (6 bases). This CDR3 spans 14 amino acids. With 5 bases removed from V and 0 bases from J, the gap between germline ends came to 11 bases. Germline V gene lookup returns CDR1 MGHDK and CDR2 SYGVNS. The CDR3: CASSTRDNSYEQYF. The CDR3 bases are TGTGCCAGCAGTACCCGGGACAACTCCTACGAGCAGTACTTC.

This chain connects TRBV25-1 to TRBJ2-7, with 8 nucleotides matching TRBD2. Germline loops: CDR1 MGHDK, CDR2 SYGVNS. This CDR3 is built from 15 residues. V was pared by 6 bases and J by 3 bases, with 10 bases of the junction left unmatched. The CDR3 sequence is CASSHWSGSFYEQYF. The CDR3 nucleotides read TGTGCCAGCAGCCATTGGAGCGGGAGTTTCTACGAGCAGTACTTC.

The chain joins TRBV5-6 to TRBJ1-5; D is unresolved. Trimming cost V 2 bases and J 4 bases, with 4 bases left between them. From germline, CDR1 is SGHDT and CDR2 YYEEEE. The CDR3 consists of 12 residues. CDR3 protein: CASSLPNQPQHF. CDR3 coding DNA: TGTGCCAGCAGCTTACCGAATCAGCCCCAGCATTTT. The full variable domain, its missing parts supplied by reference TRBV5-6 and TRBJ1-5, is DAGVTQSPTHLIKTRGQQVTLRCSPKSGHDTVSWYQQALGQGPQFIFQYYEEEERQRGNFPDRFSGHQFPNYSSELNVNALLLGDSALYLCASSLPNQPQHFGDGTRLSIL.

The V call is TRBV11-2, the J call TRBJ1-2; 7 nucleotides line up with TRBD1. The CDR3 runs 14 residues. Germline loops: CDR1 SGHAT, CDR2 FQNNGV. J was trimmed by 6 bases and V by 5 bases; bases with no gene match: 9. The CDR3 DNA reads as TGTGCCAGCAGCCCAGGCGACAGGGTTGATGGCTACACCTTC. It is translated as CASSPGDRVDGYTF.

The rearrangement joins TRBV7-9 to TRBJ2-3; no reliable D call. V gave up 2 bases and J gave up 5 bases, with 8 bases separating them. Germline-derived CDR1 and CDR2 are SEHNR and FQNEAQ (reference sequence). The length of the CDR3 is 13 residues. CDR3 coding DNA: TGTGCCAGCAGCTTATCAGGAATAGATACGCAGTATTTT. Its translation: CASSLSGIDTQYF.

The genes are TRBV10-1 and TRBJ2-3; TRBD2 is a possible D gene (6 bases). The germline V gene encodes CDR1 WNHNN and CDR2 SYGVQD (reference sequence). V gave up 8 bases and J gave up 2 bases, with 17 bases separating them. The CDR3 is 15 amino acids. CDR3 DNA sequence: TGCGCCAGCTCGGAAGGGACGGGAGACACAGATACGCAGTATTTT. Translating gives CASSEGTGDTDTQYF.

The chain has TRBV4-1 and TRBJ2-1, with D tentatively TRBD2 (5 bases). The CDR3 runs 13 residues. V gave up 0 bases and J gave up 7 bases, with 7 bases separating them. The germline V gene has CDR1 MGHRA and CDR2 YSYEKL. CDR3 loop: CASSQDSGNEQFF. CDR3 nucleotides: TGCGCCAGCAGCCAAGATTCGGGAAATGAGCAGTTCTTC.

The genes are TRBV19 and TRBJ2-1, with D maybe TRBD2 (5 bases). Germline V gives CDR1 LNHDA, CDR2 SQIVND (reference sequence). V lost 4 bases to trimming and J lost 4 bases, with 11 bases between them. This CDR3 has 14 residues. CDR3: CASSTWTGYNEQFF. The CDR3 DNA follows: TGTGCCAGTAGTACCTGGACTGGGTACAATGAGCAGTTCTTC.

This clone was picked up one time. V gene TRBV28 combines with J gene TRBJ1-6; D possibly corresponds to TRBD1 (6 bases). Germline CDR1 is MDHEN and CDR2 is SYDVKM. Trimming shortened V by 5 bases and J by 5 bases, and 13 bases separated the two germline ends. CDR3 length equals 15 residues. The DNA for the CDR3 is TGTGCCAGCAGTAGAAAGGGGGGACATAATTCACCCCTCCACTTT. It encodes CASSRKGGHNSPLHF.

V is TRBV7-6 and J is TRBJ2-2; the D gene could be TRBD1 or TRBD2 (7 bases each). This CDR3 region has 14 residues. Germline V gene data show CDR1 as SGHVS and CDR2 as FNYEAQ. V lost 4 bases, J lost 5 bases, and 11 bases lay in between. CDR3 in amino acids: CASSYQGGTGELFF. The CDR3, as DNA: TGTGCCAGCAGCTACCAGGGGGGGACCGGGGAGCTGTTTTTT.

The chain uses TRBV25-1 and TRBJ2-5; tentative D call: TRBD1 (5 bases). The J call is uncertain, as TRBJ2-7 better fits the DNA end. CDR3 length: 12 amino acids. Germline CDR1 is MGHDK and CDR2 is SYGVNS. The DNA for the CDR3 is TGTGCCAGCAGTGCGACAGAATACGAGCAGTACTTC. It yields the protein CASSATEYEQYF.

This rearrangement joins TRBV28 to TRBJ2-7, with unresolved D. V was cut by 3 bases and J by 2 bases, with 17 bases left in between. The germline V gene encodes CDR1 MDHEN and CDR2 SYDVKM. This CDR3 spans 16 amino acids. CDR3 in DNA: TGTGCCAGCAGTTTTCGTCTCGGTGAGCGAACCTACGAGCAGTACTTC. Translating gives CASSFRLGERTYEQYF.

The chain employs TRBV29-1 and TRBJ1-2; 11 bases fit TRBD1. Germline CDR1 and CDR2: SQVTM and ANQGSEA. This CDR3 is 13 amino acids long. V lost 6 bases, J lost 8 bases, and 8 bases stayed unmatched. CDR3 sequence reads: CSVGGQGAVGYTF. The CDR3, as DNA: TGCAGCGTGGGAGGACAGGGGGCCGTAGGCTACACCTTC.

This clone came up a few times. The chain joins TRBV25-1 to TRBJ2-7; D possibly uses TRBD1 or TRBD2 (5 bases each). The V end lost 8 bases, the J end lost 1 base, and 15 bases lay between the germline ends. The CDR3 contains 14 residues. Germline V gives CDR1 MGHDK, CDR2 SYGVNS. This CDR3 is CASALGRSSYEQYF. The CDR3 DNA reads TGTGCCAGCGCCTTGGGACGGAGTTCCTACGAGCAGTACTTC.

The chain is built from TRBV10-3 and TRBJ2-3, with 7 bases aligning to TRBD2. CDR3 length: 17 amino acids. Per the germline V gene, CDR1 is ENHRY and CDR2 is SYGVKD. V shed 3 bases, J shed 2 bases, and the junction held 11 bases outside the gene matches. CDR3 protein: CAISDYRDYRLTDTQYF. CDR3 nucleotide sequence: TGTGCCATCAGTGATTACCGGGACTACCGCCTCACAGATACGCAGTATTTT.

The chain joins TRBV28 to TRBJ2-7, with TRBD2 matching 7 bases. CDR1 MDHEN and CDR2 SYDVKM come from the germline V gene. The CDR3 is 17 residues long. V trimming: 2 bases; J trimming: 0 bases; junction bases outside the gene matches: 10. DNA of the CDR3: TGTGCCAGCAGTTTAGGGTATGAGGGAGGGAGCTCCTACGAGCAGTACTTC. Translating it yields CASSLGYEGGSSYEQYF.

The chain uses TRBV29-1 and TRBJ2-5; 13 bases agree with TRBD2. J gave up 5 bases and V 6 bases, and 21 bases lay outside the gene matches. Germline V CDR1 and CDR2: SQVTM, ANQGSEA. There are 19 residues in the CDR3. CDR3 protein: CSVPRSSYTTSGRTETQYF. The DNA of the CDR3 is TGCAGCGTGCCCCGGAGTTCGTACACGACTAGCGGGAGGACGGAGACCCAGTACTTC.